This T cell receptor (beta chain) was recovered during a study of blood T cell repertoires in COVID-19. Study background: Samples of COVID-19 (acute and convalescent) were obtained from the United States, Italy and Spain. PBMCs, B-cell-depleted T cells, or T cells were the source of the cDNA or gDNA that made up the material.

The CDR3 totals 14 residues. After removal of 0 bases from V and 8 bases from J, the junction contained 4 bases not matched to a gene. Per the germline V gene, CDR1 is SGHRS and CDR2 is YFSETQ. Original data processing: Reference gene primers were amplified, and this amplification served to estimate nucleated cell counts. The protocol was immunoSEQ multiplex PCR, while the TCRdb copy is restricted to in-frame clones and leaves out a portion. V and J calls and clone size are given by that table; D and trimming were obtained from the DNA. The sample consists of fewer than 400,000 clones, more than 75% of them appearing once.

This chain links TRBV5-1 with TRBJ1-5, with 8 bases that match TRBD1. Input material: peripheral blood. This receptor was obtained from a human donor in a cohort sampled during active COVID-19. This CDR3 is CASSLGTGREPQHF. The CDR3 region has the DNA TGCGCCAGCAGCTTGGGGACAGGGAGGGAGCCCCAGCATTTT.